The 12 T cell receptor beta chains below all came from one sample that was sequenced in a study of OX40 agonist ivuxolimab in advanced cancers. This table comes from immunoSEQ multiplex PCR, and its TCRdb copy is limited to in-frame clones, with some not included. The table has 45,000 to 50,000 clones, about 81% seen once; the top ten hold more than 5.5%. This specimen was CD4+ or CD8+ T cells sorted from blood, taken in a trial of the OX40 agonist ivuxolimab. The receptor source for this set is an adult with an advanced solid tumor such as melanoma, head and neck, liver or kidney cancer.

The chain uses TRBV5-1 and TRBJ2-1; no definite D call. Germline values: CDR1 SGHRS, CDR2 YFSETQ. The V end lost 4 bases, the J end lost 4 bases, and 15 bases lay between the germline ends. This CDR3 contains 15 residues. The CDR3 DNA reads TGCGCCAGCAGCCTCGACTCGCCTATTTACAATGAGCAGTTCTTC. Protein sequence: CASSLDSPIYNEQFF.

This clone has only one observation. The chain uses TRBV9 and TRBJ1-5; D is undetermined. Trimming took 2 bases from V and 0 from J, leaving 9 bases between them. CDR1 SGDLS and CDR2 YYNGEE come from the germline V gene. The CDR3 is made up of 15 amino acids. The CDR3 DNA reads as TGTGCCAGCAGCGTTAAGGCCCATAGCAATCAGCCCCAGCATTTT. Translation gives CASSVKAHSNQPQHF. Filled out from reference TRBV9 and TRBJ1-5, the complete variable domain reads DSGVTQTPKHLITATGQRVTLRCSPRSGDLSVYWYQQSLDQGLQFLIQYYNGEERAKGNILERFSAQQFPDLHSELNLSSLELGDSALYFCASSVKAHSNQPQHFGDGTRLSIL.

The chain is built from TRBV29-1 and TRBJ1-6; D is possibly TRBD1 (6 bases). The CDR3 contains 14 residues. Deletions cut 6 bases from V and 6 bases from J, with 15 bases between. CDR1 is SQVTM, CDR2 ANQGSEA, per germline. The CDR3 bases are TGCAGCGTGTGGTCGGGACACCTTAATTCACCCCTCCACTTT. Its protein is CSVWSGHLNSPLHF.

The chain joins TRBV6-5 to TRBJ1-3; D gene unclear. Germline-derived CDR1 and CDR2 are MNHEY and SVGAGI. Trimming removed 5 bases from V and 4 bases from J, with 15 bases in between. There are 15 residues in the CDR3. The CDR3 DNA sequence: TGTGCCAGCAGTCTTCACTCGACCCCCGGAAACACCATATATTTT. Its translation: CASSLHSTPGNTIYF.

V and J are TRBV19 and TRBJ1-2, with 9 bases aligning to TRBD1. In germline, CDR1 is LNHDA, CDR2 SQIVND (reference sequence). This CDR3 comprises 16 residues. Unmatched junction bases numbered 12, after V lost 3 bases and J lost 7 bases. This CDR3 reads CASSISGQGKRSGYTF. The CDR3 DNA sequence: TGTGCCAGTAGTATCTCTGGACAGGGGAAGAGGAGTGGCTACACCTTC.

The rearrangement uses TRBV27 and TRBJ2-1, with unresolved D. With 3 bases removed from V and 5 bases from J, the gap between germline ends came to 8 bases. CDR3 length: 13 residues. Germline CDR1 and CDR2: MNHEY and SMNVEV (reference sequence). The CDR3 bases are TGTGCCAGCAGTTTGAACCGTAACAATGAGCAGTTCTTC. Its translation is CASSLNRNNEQFF.

The V and J genes are TRBV30 and TRBJ1-1; unclear D gene. Germline V lookup: CDR1 GTSNPN, CDR2 SVGIG (reference sequence). The CDR3 consists of 13 residues. The V gene lost 2 bases and the J gene lost 6 bases, with 13 bases spanning the gap. The CDR3 is CAWSLSGGPEAFF. In nucleotides, the CDR3 is TGTGCCTGGAGTCTTTCCGGAGGACCTGAAGCTTTCTTT.

The rearrangement uses TRBV7-2 and TRBJ1-5; perhaps TRBD1 as D (6 bases). The CDR3 is 13 amino acids. Germline CDR1 SGHTA, CDR2 FQGNSA. V lost 5 bases to trimming and J lost 7 bases, with 12 bases between them. The chain's CDR3 is CASSPQGDQPQHF. The DNA of the CDR3 is TGTGCCAGCAGCCCACAGGGAGACCAGCCCCAGCATTTT. Variable domain in full (rest from reference TRBV7-2 and TRBJ1-5): GAGVSQSPSNKVTEKGKDVELRCDPISGHTALYWYRQSLGQGLEFLIYFQGNSAPDKSGLPSDRFSAERTGGSVSTLTIQRTQQEDSAVYLCASSPQGDQPQHFGDGTRLSIL.

CDR3 bases: TGTGCCAGCAGTGACTCGGGAGCAGGGGGCCTGGCCTCGGCTTTCTTT. Protein: CASSDSGAGGLASAFF. The chain recombines TRBV6-4 with TRBJ1-1; 8 bases match TRBD1. The length of the CDR3 is 16 residues. The germline V gene encodes CDR1 MRHNA and CDR2 SNTAGT. After removal of 0 bases from V and 11 bases from J, the junction contained 14 bases not matched to a gene.

The rearrangement links TRBV5-6 to TRBJ2-4; 9 bases align to TRBD1. This CDR3 comprises 14 residues. Germline CDR1 reads SGHDT; CDR2 reads YYEEEE. The ends lost 3 bases at V and 7 bases at J; junction bases unmatched: 5. The DNA of the CDR3 is TGTGCCAGCAGCTCTGGGACAGGGTGGAACATTCAGTACTTC. Protein product: CASSSGTGWNIQYF.

The chain couples TRBV6-6 to TRBJ1-4, with D uncertain. Per the germline V gene, CDR1 is MNHNY and CDR2 is SVGAGI (reference sequence). V lost 6 bases and J lost 3, with 11 bases in between. The CDR3 covers 14 residues. CDR3 residues: CASRGLGANEKLFF. The CDR3, as DNA: TGTGCCAGCAGGGGTCTTGGGGCTAATGAAAAACTGTTTTTT.

The chain recombines TRBV19 with TRBJ1-5; D is unresolved. The V gene lost 1 base and the J gene lost 3 bases, with 7 bases spanning the gap. The CDR3 totals 14 residues. CDR1 is LNHDA and CDR2 is SQIVND in the germline V gene (reference sequence). CDR3 sequence: CASSIVSVNQPQHF. Written as DNA, the CDR3 is TGTGCCAGTAGTATAGTTTCTGTCAATCAGCCCCAGCATTTT. Together with reference TRBV19 and TRBJ1-5, the CDR3 gives the full variable domain: DGGITQSPKYLFRKEGQNVTLSCEQNLNHDAMYWYRQDPGQGLRLIYYSQIVNDFQKGDIAEGYSVSREKKESFPLTVTSAQKNPTAFYLCASSIVSVNQPQHFGDGTRLSIL.